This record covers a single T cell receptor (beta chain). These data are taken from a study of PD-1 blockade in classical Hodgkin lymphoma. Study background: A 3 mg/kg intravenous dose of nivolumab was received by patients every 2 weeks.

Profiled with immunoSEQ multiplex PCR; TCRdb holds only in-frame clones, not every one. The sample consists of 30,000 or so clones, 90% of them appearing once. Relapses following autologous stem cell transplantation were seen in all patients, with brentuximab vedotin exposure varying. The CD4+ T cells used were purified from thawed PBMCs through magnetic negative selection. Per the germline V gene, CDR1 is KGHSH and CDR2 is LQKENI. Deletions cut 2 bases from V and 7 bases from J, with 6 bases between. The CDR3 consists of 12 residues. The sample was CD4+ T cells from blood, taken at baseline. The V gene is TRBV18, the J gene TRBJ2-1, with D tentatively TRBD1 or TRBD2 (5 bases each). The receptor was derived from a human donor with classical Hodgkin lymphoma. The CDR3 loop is CASSPGGNEQFF. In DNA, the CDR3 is TGTGCCAGCTCACCAGGGGGTAATGAGCAGTTCTTC.